These 29 T cell receptor beta chains originate from one sample sequenced in a study of T cell responses to AZD1222 COVID-19 vaccine. The repertoire was sequenced with immunoSEQ multiplex PCR; TCRdb's copy has only in-frame clones and lacks some. The sample consists of over 110,000 clones, over 85% of them appearing once. The specimen comprised peripheral blood, sampled on day 0 of AZD1222 vaccination. The receptors derive from an adult in good health.

The gene calls are TRBV5-1 and TRBJ2-1; D is ambiguous. CDR1 SGHRS and CDR2 YFSETQ come from the germline V gene. The germline V and J ends were trimmed by 3 bases and 6 bases, with 13 bases remaining between them. The CDR3 has 14 amino acids. Here the CDR3 DNA reads TGCGCCAGCAGCTCCCTCGTCCGGAGCAATGAGCAGTTCTTC. Protein product: CASSSLVRSNEQFF.

V gene TRBV3-1 (or the pseudogene TRBV3-2) combines with J gene TRBJ2-1; 11 bases line up with TRBD2. CDR1 is LGHDT, CDR2 YNNKEL, per germline (reference sequence). V was clipped by 4 bases and J by 4 bases; unmatched bases: 3. CDR3 length: 15 amino acids. CDR3 coding DNA: TGTGCCAGCAGCCCGGGACTAGCGGAATACAATGAGCAGTTCTTC. It is translated as CASSPGLAEYNEQFF.

The chain has TRBV18 and TRBJ2-7; D call uncertain. The CDR3 is 14 amino acids. Germline CDR1 reads KGHSH; CDR2 reads LQKENI. V was clipped by 4 bases and J by 6 bases, with 16 bases between them. For the CDR3, the DNA is TGTGCCAGCTCACGCGCTCTTAGCACTCTCGAGCAGTACTTC. Translation gives CASSRALSTLEQYF.

The J gene is TRBJ2-1, the V gene TRBV6-5; 8 bases map to TRBD2. The CDR3 length is 14 residues. Losses at the gene ends were 8 bases for V and 6 bases for J; bases not matched to a gene: 9. Per the germline V gene, CDR1 is MNHEY and CDR2 is SVGAGI. The DNA for the CDR3 is TGTGCCAGCGGCTTTGGACTAGCATTCAATGAGCAGTTCTTC. It encodes CASGFGLAFNEQFF.

The chain is built from TRBV4-1 and TRBJ2-7; D gene ambiguous. Germline V CDR1 and CDR2: MGHRA, YSYEKL. The V and J ends lost 1 base and 4 bases respectively, with 14 bases between them. This CDR3 region has 15 residues. The CDR3: CASSQAWPIQYEQYF. The CDR3 DNA is TGCGCCAGCAGCCAAGCTTGGCCCATTCAATACGAGCAGTACTTC.

The chain is built from TRBV27 and TRBJ1-5; D may be TRBD1 (5 bases). Trimming cost V 2 bases and J 6 bases, with 11 bases left between them. The CDR3 is 14 residues long. The germline V gene encodes CDR1 MNHEY and CDR2 SMNVEV (reference sequence). The CDR3 loop reads CASSLRSQGQPQHF. As DNA, the CDR3 is TGTGCCAGCAGTTTAAGGAGTCAGGGTCAGCCCCAGCATTTT.

The chain is built from TRBV1 and TRBJ2-7. TRBV1 is a pseudogene locus. The CDR3 contains 12 residues. CDR3 sequence (DNA): TGCACCAGCAGCTGGGGGGCGGGCGAGCAGTACTTC. Protein: CTSSWGAGEQYF.

The chain employs TRBV2 and TRBJ1-1; no reliable D call. CDR1 and CDR2 from the germline V gene are SNHLY and FYNNEI. The CDR3 sequence is 12 residues long. V was pared by 4 bases and J by 11 bases, with 14 bases between. The CDR3 spells CASSVRDESAFF. DNA of the CDR3: TGTGCCAGCAGTGTTAGAGATGAATCGGCTTTCTTT.

This chain links TRBV6-5 with TRBJ1-3; a possible D gene is TRBD1 (6 bases). Germline V lookup: CDR1 MNHEY, CDR2 SVGAGI. Deletions cut 2 bases from V and 3 bases from J, with 11 bases between. The CDR3 contains 15 residues. CDR3 in DNA: TGTGCCAGCAGTTACGGGGGGGCGGTTGGAAACACCATATATTTT. Residues: CASSYGGAVGNTIYF.

The rearrangement links TRBV6-5 to TRBJ1-1; the D is unclear. The CDR3 runs 13 residues. V lost 5 bases to trimming and J lost 1 base, with 8 bases between them. From germline, CDR1 is MNHEY and CDR2 SVGAGI. The CDR3 region has the DNA TGTGCCAGCAGTCACACAGAGAACACTGAAGCTTTCTTT. It specifies CASSHTENTEAFF.

V and J are TRBV19 and TRBJ1-3; D not resolved. The CDR3 covers 13 residues. V was shortened by 10 bases and J by 2 bases, with 12 bases between the two germline ends. CDR1 LNHDA and CDR2 SQIVND come from the germline V gene (reference sequence). In DNA form, the CDR3 reads TGTGCCACCTTTTCCCGGACTGGAAACACCATATATTTT. Translating it yields CATFSRTGNTIYF.

This chain connects TRBV29-1 to TRBJ1-1; 8 bases align to TRBD1. This CDR3 spans 13 amino acids. Germline V gene data show CDR1 as SQVTM and CDR2 as ANQGSEA. V gave up 6 bases and J gave up 6 bases; unmatched junction bases: 9. CDR3 in DNA: TGCAGCGTGCCGGACAGGGAAGGGCCTGAAGCTTTCTTT. As protein: CSVPDREGPEAFF.

This clone was picked up a small number of times. This sequence joins TRBV27 and TRBJ2-7; 10 bases map to TRBD2. This CDR3 has 16 amino acids. Germline V gene data show CDR1 as MNHEY and CDR2 as SMNVEV (reference sequence). V was clipped by 5 bases and J by 4 bases; unmatched bases: 11. DNA for the CDR3: TGTGCCAGCAGTGGCACTCCTAGCGGGAGCGGGTACGAGCAGTACTTC. Translated: CASSGTPSGSGYEQYF.

This rearrangement joins TRBV6-6 to TRBJ1-2; D may be TRBD1 (6 bases). CDR3 size: 13 residues. Per the germline V gene, CDR1 is MNHNY and CDR2 is SVGAGI (reference sequence). V lost 6 bases and J lost 7, with 15 bases in between. CDR3 in amino acids: CASSSTGGGGYTF. CDR3 DNA: TGTGCCAGCAGCTCGACAGGTGGTGGTGGCTACACCTTC.

J is TRBJ1-2 and V is TRBV19; D gene ambiguous. The CDR3 covers 13 residues. The germline V and J ends were trimmed by 4 bases and 2 bases, with 8 bases remaining between them. CDR1 is LNHDA, CDR2 SQIVND, per germline (reference sequence). The chain's CDR3 is CASSKGQNYGYTF. The CDR3 region has the DNA TGTGCCAGTAGTAAGGGCCAAAACTATGGCTACACCTTC.

This clone was observed once. At the DNA level, this CDR3 is encoded by other sequences in the same sample as well. The chain is built from TRBV11-3 and TRBJ2-1; 8 bases are shared with TRBD1. The CDR3 runs 15 residues. J lost 3 bases, V lost 5 bases, and 6 bases had no gene match. Germline CDR1 SGHNT, CDR2 YENEEA. CDR3 protein: CASSPGQGSYNEQFF. The DNA of the CDR3 is TGTGCCAGCAGCCCAGGACAGGGAAGCTACAATGAGCAGTTCTTC.

This chain links TRBV15 with TRBJ1-1; D remains ambiguous. The CDR3 runs to 15 residues. Germline V lookup: CDR1 LNHNV, CDR2 YYDKDF (reference sequence). V was clipped by 0 bases and J by 2 bases, with 10 bases between them. CDR3 in DNA: TGTGCCACCAGCAGAGAGGTGGGCTTTAACACTGAAGCTTTCTTT. This sequence encodes CATSREVGFNTEAFF.

The chain carries TRBV6-5 and TRBJ1-5; TRBD1 might be the D (5 bases). CDR1 and CDR2 (germline): MNHEY, SVGAGI. This CDR3 has 13 amino acids. The ends were cut back, 8 bases at V and 5 bases at J, with 13 bases in the middle. As DNA, the CDR3 is TGTGCCAGCGCGGAGTCGGGGGATCAGCCCCAGCATTTT. Its translation is CASAESGDQPQHF.

This clone was seen a few times. The chain recombines TRBV12-1 with TRBJ1-6. TRBV12-1 represents a pseudogene. CDR3 length: 13 amino acids. The CDR3 protein is CASSFRVSSPLHF. The CDR3 region has the DNA TGTGCCAGCAGCTTTAGGGTTAGCTCACCCCTCCACTTT.

V usage is TRBV19 and J usage is TRBJ2-7; 8 bases match TRBD2. Germline CDR1 is LNHDA and CDR2 is SQIVND (reference sequence). Trimming removed 11 bases from V and 0 bases from J; junction bases left unmatched: 9. CDR3 size: 14 residues. CDR3 DNA: TGTGCCCGGGGGGGGTGCCCTAGCTCCTACGAGCAGTACTTC. This gives the protein CARGGCPSSYEQYF.

This chain links TRBV7-8 with TRBJ1-2; D may be TRBD1 (6 bases). Germline V gene lookup returns CDR1 SGHVS and CDR2 FQNEAQ. The V end lost 3 bases, the J end lost 6 bases, and 20 bases lay between the germline ends. This CDR3 region has 16 residues. The CDR3: CASSLGGLKKPDGYTF. In DNA, the CDR3 is TGTGCCAGCAGCTTGGGGGGGCTCAAGAAACCAGATGGCTACACCTTC.

V gene TRBV14 combines with J gene TRBJ1-1; weak D call: TRBD1 (5 bases). Deletions cut 4 bases from V and 8 bases from J, with 17 bases between. Germline V gene lookup returns CDR1 SGHDN and CDR2 FVKESK. There are 14 residues in the CDR3. CDR3 in amino acids: CASSPGRERKEAFF. The CDR3 coding sequence is TGTGCCAGCAGCCCCGGCAGGGAGAGAAAGGAAGCTTTCTTT.

The chain recombines TRBV19 with TRBJ1-1; D is unclear. Per germline, CDR1 LNHDA and CDR2 SQIVND (reference sequence). The CDR3 consists of 12 residues. V gave up 4 bases and J gave up 7 bases, with 10 bases separating them. CDR3 sequence reads: CASSNVLYEAFF. In nucleotides, the CDR3 is TGTGCCAGTAGTAACGTGCTTTATGAAGCTTTCTTT.

The chain carries TRBV5-1 and TRBJ1-1; the D is unclear. The CDR3 runs 15 residues. CDR1 is SGHRS, CDR2 YFSETQ, per germline. V lost 3 bases, J lost 0 bases, and 12 bases lay in between. In DNA, the CDR3 is TGCGCCAGCAGCTCTCGGCCAGAAATGAACACTGAAGCTTTCTTT. It specifies CASSSRPEMNTEAFF.

In DNA, the CDR3 is TGTGCCAGCAGCCGGACCGGGACTTACGAGCAGTACTTC. Translation gives CASSRTGTYEQYF. The J gene is TRBJ2-7, the V gene TRBV11-2; D may be TRBD2 (6 bases). This CDR3 is 13 amino acids long. Germline V lookup: CDR1 SGHAT, CDR2 FQNNGV. Trimming took 5 bases from V and 4 from J, leaving 12 bases between them.

The chain is built from TRBV7-2 and TRBJ2-1; TRBD2 might be the D (5 bases). This CDR3 contains 15 residues. Germline loops: CDR1 SGHTA, CDR2 FQGNSA. V was cut by 5 bases and J by 1 base, with 12 bases left in between. CDR3 nucleotides: TGTGCCAGCAGCCCGGGCCGGGGTTCCTACAATGAGCAGTTCTTC. It encodes CASSPGRGSYNEQFF.

The V gene is TRBV3-1 (or the pseudogene TRBV3-2), the J gene TRBJ1-3; D call uncertain. The CDR3 has 16 amino acids. Germline CDR1 reads LGHDT; CDR2 reads YNNKEL (reference sequence). V lost 2 bases and J 0 bases, leaving 11 bases between the germline ends. The CDR3 sequence is CASSQNTLSSGNTIYF. CDR3 coding DNA: TGTGCCAGCAGCCAAAACACATTGAGCTCTGGAAACACCATATATTTT.

This chain uses TRBV7-8 with TRBJ1-1, with D perhaps matching TRBD1 (5 bases). Germline CDR1 SGHVS, CDR2 FQNEAQ. CDR3 size: 14 residues. Trimming left V 0 bases short and J 10 bases short, with 15 bases between. In nucleotides, the CDR3 is TGTGCCAGCAGCTTAGCGGAGGCAGGGCGACGAGCTTTCTTT. This encodes CASSLAEAGRRAFF.

This clone was recorded a few times. The rearrangement joins TRBV5-6 to TRBJ1-2; 9 bases match TRBD1. With 3 bases clipped from V and 2 bases from J, the junction kept 8 bases outside the gene matches. Germline V gene data show CDR1 as SGHDT and CDR2 as YYEEEE. The CDR3 sequence is 16 residues long. CDR3 sequence: CASSWDGQGTNYGYTF. Here the CDR3 DNA reads TGTGCCAGCAGCTGGGACGGACAGGGGACCAACTATGGCTACACCTTC.